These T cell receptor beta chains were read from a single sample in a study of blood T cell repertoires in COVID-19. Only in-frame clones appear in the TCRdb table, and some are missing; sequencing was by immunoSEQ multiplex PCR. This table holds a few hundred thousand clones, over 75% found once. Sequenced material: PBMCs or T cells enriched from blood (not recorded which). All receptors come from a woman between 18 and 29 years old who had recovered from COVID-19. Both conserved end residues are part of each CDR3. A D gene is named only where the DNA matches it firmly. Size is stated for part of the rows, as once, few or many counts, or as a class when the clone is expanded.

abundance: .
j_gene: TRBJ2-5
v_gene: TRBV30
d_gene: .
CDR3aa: CARSTGETQYF
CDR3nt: TGTGCCCGGAGCACAGGAGAGACCCAGTACTTC

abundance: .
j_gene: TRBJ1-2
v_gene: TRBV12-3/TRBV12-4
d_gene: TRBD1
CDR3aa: CASSPGTGYGYTF
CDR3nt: TGTGCCAGCAGTCCCGGGACAGGGTATGGCTACACCTTC

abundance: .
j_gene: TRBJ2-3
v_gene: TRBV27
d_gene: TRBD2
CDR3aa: CASIKFGGADTQYF
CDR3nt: TGTGCCAGCATCAAGTTTGGGGGGGCAGATACGCAGTATTTT

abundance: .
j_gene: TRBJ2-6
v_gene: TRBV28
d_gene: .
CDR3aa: CAIQGAGANVLTF
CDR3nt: TGTGCCATACAAGGGGCTGGGGCCAACGTCCTGACTTTC

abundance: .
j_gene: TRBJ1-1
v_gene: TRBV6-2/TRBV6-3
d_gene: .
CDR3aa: CASSGTRLIRDEAFF
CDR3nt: TGTGCCAGCAGTGGGACTAGACTAATCCGGGATGAAGCTTTCTTT

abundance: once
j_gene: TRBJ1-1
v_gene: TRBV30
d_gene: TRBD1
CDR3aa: CAWGFTGGLNTEAFF
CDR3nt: TGTGCCTGGGGTTTTACAGGGGGCCTGAACACTGAAGCTTTCTTT

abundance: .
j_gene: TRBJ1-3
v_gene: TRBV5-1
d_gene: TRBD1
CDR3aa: CASSLGQGVGLGNTIYF
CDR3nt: TGCGCCAGCAGCCTGGGACAGGGGGTCGGGCTGGGAAACACCATATATTTT

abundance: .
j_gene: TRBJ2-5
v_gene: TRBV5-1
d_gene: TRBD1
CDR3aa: CASSYSGIRTGVETQYF
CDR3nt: TGCGCCAGCAGCTACTCAGGAATTCGGACAGGCGTGGAGACCCAGTACTTC

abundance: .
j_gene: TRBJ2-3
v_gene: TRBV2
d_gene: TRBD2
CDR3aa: CASTQGLAGTDTQYF
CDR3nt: TGTGCCAGCACCCAGGGACTAGCGGGCACAGATACGCAGTATTTT

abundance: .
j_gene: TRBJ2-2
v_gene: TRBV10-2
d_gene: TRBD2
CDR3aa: CASSDPGTRMNTGELFF
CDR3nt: TGCGCCAGCAGTGACCCCGGGACTAGGATGAACACCGGGGAGCTGTTTTTT

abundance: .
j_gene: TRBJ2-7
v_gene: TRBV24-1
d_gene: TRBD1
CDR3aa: CATSDYGTGSSYEQYF
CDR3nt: TGTGCCACCAGTGATTATGGGACAGGGAGCTCCTACGAGCAGTACTTC

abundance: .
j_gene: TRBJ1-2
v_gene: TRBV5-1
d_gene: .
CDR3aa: CASSAWRGPLEGYGYTF
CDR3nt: TGCGCCAGCAGCGCCTGGAGGGGACCCCTTGAAGGCTATGGCTACACCTTC

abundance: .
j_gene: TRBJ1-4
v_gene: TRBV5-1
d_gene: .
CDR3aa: CASSVDRTTNEKLFF
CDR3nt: TGCGCCAGCAGCGTGGACAGAACAACTAATGAAAAACTGTTTTTT

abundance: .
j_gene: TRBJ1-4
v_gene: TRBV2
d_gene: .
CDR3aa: CASSEVWGVGEKLFF
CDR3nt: TGTGCCAGCAGTGAAGTTTGGGGGGTGGGCGAAAAACTGTTTTTT

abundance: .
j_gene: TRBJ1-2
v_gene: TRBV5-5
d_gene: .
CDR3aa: CASTTFTQGYTF
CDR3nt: TGTGCCAGCACCACATTCACCCAAGGCTACACCTTC

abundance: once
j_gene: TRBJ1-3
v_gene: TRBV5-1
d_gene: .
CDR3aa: CASSSGISRNTIYF
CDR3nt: TGCGCCAGCAGCTCCGGGATAAGTAGGAACACCATATATTTT

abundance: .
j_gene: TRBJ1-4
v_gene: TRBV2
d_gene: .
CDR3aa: CAVRGRNEKLFF
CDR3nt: TGTGCCGTCAGGGGCCGGAATGAAAAACTGTTTTTT

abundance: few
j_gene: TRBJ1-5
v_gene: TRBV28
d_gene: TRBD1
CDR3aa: CASSDRVVGNQPQHF
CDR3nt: TGTGCCAGCAGTGACAGGGTAGTTGGCAATCAGCCCCAGCATTTT

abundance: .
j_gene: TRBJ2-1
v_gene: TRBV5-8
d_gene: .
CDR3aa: CASSFLTDKNNEQFF
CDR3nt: TGTGCCAGCAGCTTTTTAACGGACAAGAACAATGAGCAGTTCTTC

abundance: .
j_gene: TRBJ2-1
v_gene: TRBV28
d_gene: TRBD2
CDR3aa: CASSSAGTRDNEQFF
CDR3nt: TGTGCCAGCAGTTCCGCCGGGACTAGAGACAATGAGCAGTTCTTC

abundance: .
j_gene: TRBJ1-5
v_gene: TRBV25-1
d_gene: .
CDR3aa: CASSETLNQPQHF
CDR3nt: TGTGCCAGCAGTGAAACACTAAATCAGCCCCAGCATTTT

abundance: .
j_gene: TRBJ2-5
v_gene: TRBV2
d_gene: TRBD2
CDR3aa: CASSEGLAGTKTQYF
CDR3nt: TGTGCCAGCAGTGAAGGACTAGCGGGTACAAAGACCCAGTACTTC

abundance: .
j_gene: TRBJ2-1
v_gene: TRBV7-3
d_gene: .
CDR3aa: CASSSFRGNEQFF
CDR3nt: TGTGCCAGCAGCTCATTTAGAGGCAATGAGCAGTTCTTC

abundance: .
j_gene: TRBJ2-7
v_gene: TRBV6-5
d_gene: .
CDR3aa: CASSSNRDSPYEQYF
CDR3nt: TGTGCCAGCAGTTCAAACAGGGATTCCCCCTACGAGCAGTACTTC

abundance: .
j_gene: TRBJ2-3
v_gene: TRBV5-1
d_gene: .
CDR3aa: CASSLTTPSTDTQYF
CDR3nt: TGCGCCAGCAGCTTGACTACCCCTAGCACAGATACGCAGTATTTT

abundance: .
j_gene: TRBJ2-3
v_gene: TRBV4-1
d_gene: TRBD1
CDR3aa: CASSQGLRGTGRDTQYF
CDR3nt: TGCGCCAGCAGCCAAGGCCTCCGTGGGACAGGGCGGGATACGCAGTATTTT

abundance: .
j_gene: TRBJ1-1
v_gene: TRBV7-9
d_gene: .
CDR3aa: CASTRTQGGEAFF
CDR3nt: TGTGCCAGCACCAGGACCCAAGGGGGTGAAGCTTTCTTT

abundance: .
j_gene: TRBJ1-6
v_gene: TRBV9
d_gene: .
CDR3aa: CASSVEGNTPLHF
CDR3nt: TGTGCCAGCAGCGTAGAGGGGAATACACCCCTCCACTTT

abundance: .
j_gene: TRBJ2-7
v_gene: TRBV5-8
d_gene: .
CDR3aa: CASSWRYASGYEQYF
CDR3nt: TGTGCCAGCAGCTGGAGGTATGCCTCAGGCTACGAGCAGTACTTC

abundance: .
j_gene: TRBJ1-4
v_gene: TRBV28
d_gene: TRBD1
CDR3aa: CASRGFGTDNEKLFF
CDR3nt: TGTGCCAGCAGGGGGTTTGGGACAGATAATGAAAAACTGTTTTTT

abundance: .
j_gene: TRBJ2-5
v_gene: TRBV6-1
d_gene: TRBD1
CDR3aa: CASSVQGPETQYF
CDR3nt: TGTGCCAGCAGTGTACAGGGGCCAGAGACCCAGTACTTC

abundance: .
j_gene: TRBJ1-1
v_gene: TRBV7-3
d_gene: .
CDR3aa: CASSLTRDTEAFF
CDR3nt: TGTGCCAGCAGCTTAACGCGGGACACTGAAGCTTTCTTT

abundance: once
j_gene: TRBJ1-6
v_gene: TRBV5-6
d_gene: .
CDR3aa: CASSFRGSGSKNSPLHF
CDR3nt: TGTGCCAGCAGCTTCAGAGGTTCGGGAAGCAAGAATTCACCCCTCCACTTT

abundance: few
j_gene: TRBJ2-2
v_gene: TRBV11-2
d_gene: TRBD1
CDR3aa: CASTLGQRRTGELFF
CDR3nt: TGTGCCAGCACCCTGGGACAGCGGCGAACCGGGGAGCTGTTTTTT

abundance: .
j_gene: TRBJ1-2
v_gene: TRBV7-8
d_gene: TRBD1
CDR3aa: CASSLAQITLQGANYGYTF
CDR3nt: TGTGCCAGCAGCTTAGCCCAGATTACACTACAGGGGGCGAACTATGGCTACACCTTC

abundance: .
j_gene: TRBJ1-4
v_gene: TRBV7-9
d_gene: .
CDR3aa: CASSSNTATNEKLFF
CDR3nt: TGTGCCAGCAGCTCCAACACAGCAACTAATGAAAAACTGTTTTTT

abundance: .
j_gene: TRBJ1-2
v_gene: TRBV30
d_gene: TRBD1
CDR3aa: CAWSLGTDNYGYTF
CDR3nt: TGTGCCTGGAGTCTAGGGACAGATAACTATGGCTACACCTTC

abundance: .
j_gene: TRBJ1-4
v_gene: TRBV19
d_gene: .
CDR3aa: CASTEQPRGEKLFF
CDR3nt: TGTGCCAGTACGGAACAACCTAGAGGGGAAAAACTGTTTTTT

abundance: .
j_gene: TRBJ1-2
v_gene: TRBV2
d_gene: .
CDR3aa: CASRGDSFNYGYTF
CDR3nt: TGTGCCAGCAGAGGTGACAGCTTTAACTATGGCTACACCTTC

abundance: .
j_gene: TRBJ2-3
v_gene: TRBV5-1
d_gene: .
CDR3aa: CASRPRRNTDTQYF
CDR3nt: TGCGCCAGCAGACCGCGCAGGAACACAGATACGCAGTATTTT

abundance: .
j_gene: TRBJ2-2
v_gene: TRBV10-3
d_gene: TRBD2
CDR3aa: CAIRLAGNTGELFF
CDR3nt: TGTGCCATCAGACTAGCGGGAAACACCGGGGAGCTGTTTTTT

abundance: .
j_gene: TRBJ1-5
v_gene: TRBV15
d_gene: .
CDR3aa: CATSLVGAGQPQHF
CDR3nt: TGTGCCACCAGCCTCGTTGGGGCAGGGCAGCCCCAGCATTTT

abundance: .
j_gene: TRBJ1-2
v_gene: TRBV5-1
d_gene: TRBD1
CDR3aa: CASDQGQGAGGYTF
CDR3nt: TGCGCCAGCGACCAGGGACAGGGGGCCGGGGGCTACACCTTC

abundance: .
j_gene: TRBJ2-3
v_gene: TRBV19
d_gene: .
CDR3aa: CASSLYPQGAGVTDTQYF
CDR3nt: TGTGCCAGTAGTCTTTACCCGCAGGGGGCGGGAGTCACAGATACGCAGTATTTT

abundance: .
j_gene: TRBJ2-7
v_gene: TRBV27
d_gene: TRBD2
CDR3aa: CASSTSGNYEQYF
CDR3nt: TGTGCCAGTTCGACTAGCGGGAACTACGAGCAGTACTTC

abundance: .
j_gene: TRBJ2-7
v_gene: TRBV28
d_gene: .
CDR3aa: CASSASSSYEQYF
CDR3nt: TGTGCCAGCAGCGCGAGTTCCTCCTACGAGCAGTACTTC

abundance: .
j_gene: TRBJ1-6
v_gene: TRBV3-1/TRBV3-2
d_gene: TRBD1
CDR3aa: CASSPQGAWDSPLHF
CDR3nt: TGTGCCAGCAGCCCTCAGGGGGCGTGGGATTCACCCCTCCACTTT